One T cell receptor (beta chain) is described in this entry. What it binds is unknown. The junction differs from germline at one of its ends, possibly a read error. RNA was extracted from bulk tissue without any cell sorting. The normal lung tissue was taken more than 3 cm from the tumor edge. These data are taken from a study of tumor and adjacent non-tumor tissue in lung cancer. Across the whole study: Each sample yielded roughly 4 million productive TCRbeta reads on average. Study-level findings and limits: TCR diversity was significantly greater in tumor than normal lung tissue.

Three rounds of nested PCR, following a modified ARM-PCR protocol, produced the TCRbeta library. TCRdb called the multiplex PCR reads again in MiXCR, with one record for every CDR3 protein. The sample shows about 90,000 distinct CDR3 sequences, roughly 77% of them seen only once. CDR1 and CDR2 from the germline V gene are SGHAT and FQNNGV. This CDR3 comprises 15 residues. The TCR sequence derives from a woman aged 50 to 60 with non-small cell lung cancer. The sequencing input was distant non-tumor lung tissue. The chain couples TRBV11-2 to TRBJ2-3; D unresolved. In nucleotides, the CDR3 is TGTGCCAGCAGCTTAGGACCCCCAGGAGACCGTACGCAATATTTT. As protein: CASSLGPPGDRTQYF.